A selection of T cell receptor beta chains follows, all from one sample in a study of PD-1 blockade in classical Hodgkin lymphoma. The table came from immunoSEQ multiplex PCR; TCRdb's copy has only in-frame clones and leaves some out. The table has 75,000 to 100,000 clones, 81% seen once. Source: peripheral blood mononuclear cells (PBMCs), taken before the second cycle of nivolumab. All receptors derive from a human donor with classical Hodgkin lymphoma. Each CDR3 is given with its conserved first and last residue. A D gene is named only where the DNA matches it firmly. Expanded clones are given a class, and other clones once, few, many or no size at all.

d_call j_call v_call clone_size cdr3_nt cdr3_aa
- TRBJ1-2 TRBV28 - TGTGCCAGCAGTTTATACGGCGGGGAGGATCTGGGCTACACCTTC CASSLYGGEDLGYTF
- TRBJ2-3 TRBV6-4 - TGTGCCAGCAGTGACGGACACCGCACAGATACGCAGTATTTT CASSDGHRTDTQYF
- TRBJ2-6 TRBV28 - TGTGCCAGCAGTTTCCCTGGGGGGGCCAACGTCCTGACTTTC CASSFPGGANVLTF
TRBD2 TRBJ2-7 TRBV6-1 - TGTGCCAGCAGTGAAGCGTGGGGGGGGTCCTACGAGCAGTACTTC CASSEAWGGSYEQYF
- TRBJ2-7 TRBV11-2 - TGTGCCAGCAGCCCCCGGACCGAGGAGTACTTC CASSPRTEEYF
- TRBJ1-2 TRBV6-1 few TGTGCCAGCAGGGACAGCGCTAACTATGGCTACACCTTC CASRDSANYGYTF
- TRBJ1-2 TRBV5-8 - TGTGCCAGCAGCTTGGAGGGGGATGCCTATGGCTACACCTTC CASSLEGDAYGYTF
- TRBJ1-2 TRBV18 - TGTGCCAGCTCACCCGACAGGAACTATGGCTACACCTTC CASSPDRNYGYTF
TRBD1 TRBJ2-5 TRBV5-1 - TGCGCCAGCAGCTTGGCGGGCACAGGGGATGCCCAGTACTTC CASSLAGTGDAQYF
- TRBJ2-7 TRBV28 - TGTGCCAGCAGTTCGGCTTCGGGATTCGGCCTATCCTACGAGCAGTACTTC CASSSASGFGLSYEQYF
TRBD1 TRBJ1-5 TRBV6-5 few TGTGCCAGCAGTCGTTCGACAGGGGACCAGCCCCAGCATTTT CASSRSTGDQPQHF
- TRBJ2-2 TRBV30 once TGTGCCTGGAGTGTTCCACCCGGGGAGCTGTTTTTT CAWSVPPGELFF
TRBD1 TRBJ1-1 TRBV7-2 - TGTGCCAGCAGAATACAGGGGGCGACTGAAGCTTTCTTT CASRIQGATEAFF
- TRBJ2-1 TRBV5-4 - TGTGCCAGCAGCTCTTGGTACGAGCAGTTCTTC CASSSWYEQFF
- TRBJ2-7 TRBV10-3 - TGTGCCATCAGTGAGACGCCAGGGGGAGGGTACGAGCAGTACTTC CAISETPGGGYEQYF
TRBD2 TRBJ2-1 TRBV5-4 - TGTGCCAGCAGCTTGATAGGTCCTAGCGGGAGATATGAGCAGTTCTTC CASSLIGPSGRYEQFF
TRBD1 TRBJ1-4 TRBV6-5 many TGTGCCAGCAGTCCCGACAGGGGTTACGAAAAACTGTTTTTT CASSPDRGYEKLFF
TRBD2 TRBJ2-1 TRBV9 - TGTGCCAGCAGCGTAGCGACTAGCGGGACGAATGAGCAGTTCTTC CASSVATSGTNEQFF
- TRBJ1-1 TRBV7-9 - TGTGCCAGCAGGCCCGCCGGGCGAGTGAACACTGAAGCTTTCTTT CASRPAGRVNTEAFF
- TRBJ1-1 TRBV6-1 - TGTGCCAGCAGCTGGTGGGGCACTGAAGCTTTCTTT CASSWWGTEAFF
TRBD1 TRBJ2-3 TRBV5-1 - TGCGCCAGCAGCTCGCAGGGGGTCGGAGCAGATACGCAGTATTTT CASSSQGVGADTQYF
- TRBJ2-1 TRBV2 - TGTGCCAGCAGTGACCCGGGAGTCGGTTACAATGAGCAGTTCTTC CASSDPGVGYNEQFF
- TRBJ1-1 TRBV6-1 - TGTGCCAGCAGCTGGTCTGAAGCTTTCTTT CASSWSEAFF
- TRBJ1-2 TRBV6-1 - TGTGCCAGCAGTGGAGGGGCTGGGGGCTACACCTTC CASSGGAGGYTF
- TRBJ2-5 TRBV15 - TGTGCCACCAGCAGAGAAAAGTTCGCGGGCGTGGGGGCCCAGTACTTC CATSREKFAGVGAQYF
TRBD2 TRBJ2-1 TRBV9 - TGTGCCAGCAGCGGGCTAGCGGGAGGGGACTACAATGAGCAGTTCTTC CASSGLAGGDYNEQFF
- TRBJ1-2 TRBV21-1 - TGTGCCAGCAGCGAACCTGGCCATGGCTACACCTTC CASSEPGHGYTF
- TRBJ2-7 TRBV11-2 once TGTGCCAGCACCGGAGGGGGCGGCGAGCAGTACTTC CASTGGGGEQYF
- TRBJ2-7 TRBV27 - TGTGCCAGCAGCCGACAGAGGGGGGCCTACGAGCAGTACTTC CASSRQRGAYEQYF